A selection of T cell receptor beta chains follows, all from one sample in a study of T-cell memory formation after mild COVID-19. TCRdb processed the 5' RACE reads anew with MiXCR; each CDR3 protein has one entry. Found here are under 250,000 distinct CDR3 sequences, 15% of them singletons; the top ten hold approximately 2.1%. The specimen was PBMCs or a T cell subset sorted from them (not recorded which). The receptors were sampled from an adult woman who had mild COVID-19 (a few samples of this study predate the infection). Cell type and time point are not known. CDR3s include the opening cysteine and the closing phenylalanine or tryptophan. A D gene is named only where the DNA matches it firmly. Only part of the rows carry a size: once, few, many, or a class if the clone is expanded.

>.|TRBV6-6|TRBJ2-5|many
CASSYGARETQYF
TGTGCCAGCAGTTACGGGGCCAGGGAGACCCAGTACTTC
>TRBD1|TRBV5-4|TRBJ1-1|once
CASSLGTGPIRGTEAFF
TGTGCCAGCAGCCTAGGGACAGGACCCATCCGGGGGACTGAAGCTTTCTTT
>.|TRBV10-3|TRBJ2-5|few
CAIGGSKEETQYF
TGTGCCATCGGGGGCAGCAAAGAAGAGACCCAGTACTTC
>.|TRBV12-3/TRBV12-4|TRBJ1-5|few
CASSLGEGIQPQHF
TGTGCCAGCAGTTTAGGGGAAGGAATTCAGCCCCAGCATTTT
>.|TRBV4-3|TRBJ1-2|.
CASSQDRSGDYGYTF
TGCGCCAGCAGCCAAGATCGCAGCGGGGACTATGGCTACACCTTC
>.|TRBV5-6|TRBJ1-1|few
CASSLSRRNTEAFF
TGTGCCAGCAGCTTGAGCCGACGTAACACTGAAGCTTTCTTT
>TRBD2|TRBV7-2|TRBJ2-1|few
CASSTAGAGYNEQFF
TGTGCCAGCAGCACAGCGGGAGCTGGCTACAATGAGCAGTTCTTC
>.|TRBV7-9|TRBJ1-5|many
CASSLDGRGRSNQPQHF
TGTGCCAGCAGCTTAGATGGCAGGGGCCGTAGCAATCAGCCCCAGCATTTT
>TRBD1|TRBV9|TRBJ2-3|few
CASSPQWDRGPDTQYF
TGTGCCAGCAGCCCCCAATGGGACAGGGGCCCAGATACGCAGTATTTT
>.|TRBV20-1|TRBJ1-3|.
CSAGLAASSGNTIYF
TGCAGTGCTGGCCTGGCCGCTAGCTCTGGAAACACCATATATTTT